Below are 13 T cell receptor beta chains sequenced from a single sample in a study of regulatory T cells in long-lasting Graves disease. CDR3-region Arm-PCR and iRepertoire HTBI primers produced the TCR beta libraries. Each CDR3 protein is one row after TCRdb ran MiXCR on the multiplex PCR reads. The repertoire has hundreds of thousands of distinct CDR3 sequences, less than 25% of them found once; the top ten carry 20%. Time point given: persistent/refractory GD, antithyroid drugs over 5 years with positive TRAb. PBMC RNA served as the TCR library source. Sequencing used peripheral blood mononuclear cells (PBMCs), obtained when the disease was refractory, from a patient treated with antithyroid drugs. These receptor sequences come from a female donor with Graves disease.

This clonotype was counted once. The J gene is TRBJ2-3, the V gene TRBV6-1; 10 bases match TRBD1. Trimming took 6 bases from V and 2 from J; bases not matched to a gene: 8. Germline lookup yields CDR1 MNHNS and CDR2 SASEGT. This CDR3 has 16 residues. The CDR3 reads CASRRQGAVNTDTQYF. CDR3 nucleotide sequence: TGTGCCAGCAGAAGACAGGGGGCCGTAAACACAGATACGCAGTATTTT.

Many counts were recorded for this clonotype. The gene calls are TRBV12-3 or TRBV12-4 and TRBJ1-2, with 7 positions matching TRBD1. J lost 4 bases, V lost 7 bases, and 15 bases had no gene match. CDR3 length equals 16 residues. CDR3 loop: CASNKYGAGGVYGYTF. The CDR3 region has the DNA TGTGCCAGCAACAAATATGGGGCAGGGGGTGTCTATGGCTACACCTTC.

This clonotype was observed a few times. The chain couples TRBV18 to TRBJ1-1; possible D gene TRBD1, 6 bases. The CDR3 runs 14 residues. Germline V CDR1 and CDR2: KGHSH, LQKENI. V lost 3 bases to trimming and J lost 3 bases, with 11 bases between them. The CDR3 loop reads CASSPKGGDTEAFF. The CDR3 coding sequence is TGTGCCAGCTCACCTAAGGGGGGCGACACTGAAGCTTTCTTT.

This clonotype appeared many times. The V gene is TRBV12-3 or TRBV12-4, the J gene TRBJ1-2; 8 nucleotides match TRBD1. After removal of 5 bases from V and 4 bases from J, the junction contained 6 bases not matched to a gene. The CDR3 covers 14 residues. CDR3 loop: CASSRGQGGYGYTF. As DNA, the CDR3 is TGTGCCAGCAGTCGCGGACAGGGAGGCTATGGCTACACCTTC.

This clonotype has a count of ten or more. The gene calls are TRBV10-3 and TRBJ1-6; possible D gene TRBD1, 6 bases. In germline, CDR1 is ENHRY, CDR2 SYGVKD. Trimming removed 0 bases at V and 11 bases at J, with 14 bases between. The CDR3 is made up of 15 amino acids. The CDR3 spells CAISESMAPGAPLHF. CDR3 coding DNA: TGTGCCATCAGTGAGTCGATGGCCCCAGGGGCACCCCTCCACTTT.

This chain connects TRBV5-1 to TRBJ2-2; the match to TRBD2 covers 9 bases. This CDR3 is 13 amino acids long. CDR1 and CDR2 (germline): SGHRS, YFSETQ. J gave up 6 bases and V 3 bases, and 0 bases lay outside the gene matches. The DNA of the CDR3 is TGCGCCAGCAGCTGGACTAGCGCCGGGGAGCTGTTTTTT. Protein product: CASSWTSAGELFF.

This clonotype was recorded at least ten times. The chain's CDR3 is CASNLGGRETQYF. Written as DNA, the CDR3 is TGTGCCAGCAACCTAGGGGGCCGAGAGACCCAGTACTTC. J is TRBJ2-5 and V is TRBV7-8; 7 positions match TRBD1. CDR3 length: 13 residues. The ends lost 7 bases at V and 4 bases at J; junction bases unmatched: 6. The germline V gene encodes CDR1 SGHVS and CDR2 FQNEAQ.

This clonotype was found many times. V gene TRBV2 combines with J gene TRBJ1-2, with a tentative D call TRBD1 (5 bases). V gave up 7 bases and J gave up 6 bases, with 12 bases separating them. This CDR3 contains 12 residues. Germline V CDR1 and CDR2: SNHLY, FYNNEI. The CDR3 spells CASKGLHHGYTF. The DNA for the CDR3 is TGTGCCAGCAAGGGACTCCACCATGGCTACACCTTC.

This clonotype was recorded many times. This chain connects TRBV9 to TRBJ1-4; D is undetermined. Trimming removed 0 bases at V and 6 bases at J, with 12 bases between. Germline CDR1 reads SGDLS; CDR2 reads YYNGEE. The CDR3 has 15 amino acids. CDR3 loop: CASSVELRPDEKLFF. Here the CDR3 DNA reads TGTGCCAGCAGCGTAGAGTTGAGGCCTGATGAAAAACTGTTTTTT.

This clonotype has only a few counts. The chain carries TRBV6-1 and TRBJ1-2; possible D gene TRBD1, 6 bases. The germline V gene encodes CDR1 MNHNS and CDR2 SASEGT. V was cut by 6 bases and J by 4 bases, with 15 bases left in between. The CDR3 consists of 14 residues. CDR3 in DNA: TGTGCCAGCAGCCTTCACAGGGACCCCTATGGCTACACCTTC. Its translation: CASSLHRDPYGYTF.

The chain is built from TRBV7-2 and TRBJ2-4; the match to TRBD1 covers 7 bases. Per germline, CDR1 SGHTA and CDR2 FQGNSA. Trimming at V came to 0 bases and at J to 4 bases, leaving 6 bases not matched to a gene. This CDR3 contains 16 residues. The CDR3 nucleotides are TGTGCCAGCAGCTTAGCCGGGATGGGACAGAAAAACATTCAGTACTTC. It translates to CASSLAGMGQKNIQYF. Variable domain in full (rest from reference TRBV7-2 and TRBJ2-4): GAGVSQSPSNKVTEKGKDVELRCDPISGHTALYWYRQSLGQGLEFLIYFQGNSAPDKSGLPSDRFSAERTGGSVSTLTIQRTQQEDSAVYLCASSLAGMGQKNIQYFGAGTRLSVL.

This clonotype was found many times. The chain uses TRBV12-3 or TRBV12-4 and TRBJ1-4, with D possibly matching TRBD1 (6 bases). Trimming cost V 0 bases and J 11 bases, with 13 bases left between them. This CDR3 has 14 residues. For the CDR3, the DNA is TGTGCCAGCAGTTTAGCGCTAAGGGGGGGTAAACTGTTTTTT. This encodes CASSLALRGGKLFF.

V is TRBV19 and J is TRBJ2-1; tentatively, D is TRBD2 (6 bases). This CDR3 region has 13 residues. V was shortened by 10 bases and J by 2 bases, with 12 bases between the two germline ends. The V gene's germline CDR1 is LNHDA and CDR2 SQIVND (reference sequence). CDR3 in amino acids: CATRDFPYNEQFF. CDR3 in DNA: TGTGCCACCCGGGACTTCCCCTACAATGAGCAGTTCTTC.